This TCR beta chain was sequenced for a study of CXCR3-negative and CXCR3-positive naive CD8 T cells. Naive CD8+ T cells showed a CD45RO-CCR7+CD27+CD95- phenotype. Study-wide findings and caveats: Memory CD8+ T cell repertoires were far less diverse than both naive subsets. Hydrophobicity was higher for TRB CDR3s found in CXCR3-positive naive cells than in CXCR3-negative naive cells. Because surface CD5 did not distinguish the naive subsets, TCR strength was inferred from TRB CDR3 properties. Fresh PBMCs served for most assays, and CXCR3 expression fell partially after cryopreservation.

The study made its TRB cDNA libraries by 5' RACE, adding UMI labels. TCRdb reworked the 5' RACE reads into one entry per CDR3 protein, no DNA. Its listing shows about 89,000 distinct CDR3 sequences. Turning to this clonotype: The antigen remains undetermined.

CDR3 size: 15 residues. The germline V gene has CDR1 DFQATT and CDR2 SNEGSKA (reference sequence). The chain uses TRBV20-1 and TRBJ2-3; no DNA is available, so the TRBD2 call from TCRdb remains unchecked. The receptor was isolated from a human donor in good health. Some clones in this sample may be carry-over from other donors' samples. The source material was naive CXCR3+ CD8+ T cells from blood. Noted subset: CD45RO-CCR7+CD27+CD95- naive CD8+ T cells expressing CXCR3 (TNR3+). The CDR3 here is CSASSGGDSTDTQYF.